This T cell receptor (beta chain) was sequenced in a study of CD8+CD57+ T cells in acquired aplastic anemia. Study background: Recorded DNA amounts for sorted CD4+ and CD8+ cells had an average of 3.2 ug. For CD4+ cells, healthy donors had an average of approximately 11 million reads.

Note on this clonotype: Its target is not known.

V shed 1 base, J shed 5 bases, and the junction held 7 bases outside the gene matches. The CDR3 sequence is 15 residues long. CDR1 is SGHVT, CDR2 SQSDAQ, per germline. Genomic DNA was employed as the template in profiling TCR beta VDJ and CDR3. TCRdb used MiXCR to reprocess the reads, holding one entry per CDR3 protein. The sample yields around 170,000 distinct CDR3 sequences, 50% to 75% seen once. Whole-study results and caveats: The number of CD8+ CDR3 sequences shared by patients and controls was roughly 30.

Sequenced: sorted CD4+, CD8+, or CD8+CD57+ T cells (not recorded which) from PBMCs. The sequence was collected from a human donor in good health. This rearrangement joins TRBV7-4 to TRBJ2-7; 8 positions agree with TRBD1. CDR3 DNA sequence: TGTGCCAGCAGCTTAGGGGACAGGATCGCCCACGAGCAGTACTTC. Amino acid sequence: CASSLGDRIAHEQYF.